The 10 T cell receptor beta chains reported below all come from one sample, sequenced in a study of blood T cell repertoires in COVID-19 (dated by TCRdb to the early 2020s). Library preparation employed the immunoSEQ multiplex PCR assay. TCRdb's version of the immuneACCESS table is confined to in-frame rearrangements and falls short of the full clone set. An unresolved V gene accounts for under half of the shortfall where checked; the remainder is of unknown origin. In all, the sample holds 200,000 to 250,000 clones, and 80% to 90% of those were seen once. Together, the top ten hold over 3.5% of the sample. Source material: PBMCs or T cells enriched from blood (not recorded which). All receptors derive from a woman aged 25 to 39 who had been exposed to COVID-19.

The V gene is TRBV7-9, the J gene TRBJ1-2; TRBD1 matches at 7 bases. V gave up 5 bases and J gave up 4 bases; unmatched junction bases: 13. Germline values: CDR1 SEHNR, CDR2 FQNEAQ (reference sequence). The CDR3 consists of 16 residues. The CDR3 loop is CASSPLGGRDSYGYTF. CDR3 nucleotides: TGTGCCAGCAGCCCCCTCGGTGGGCGGGACAGCTATGGCTACACCTTC.

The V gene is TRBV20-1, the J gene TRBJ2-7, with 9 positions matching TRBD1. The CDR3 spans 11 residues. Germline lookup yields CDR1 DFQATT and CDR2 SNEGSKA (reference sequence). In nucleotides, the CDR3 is TGCAGAGGACAGGGGACCTACGAGCAGTACTTC. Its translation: CRGQGTYEQYF.

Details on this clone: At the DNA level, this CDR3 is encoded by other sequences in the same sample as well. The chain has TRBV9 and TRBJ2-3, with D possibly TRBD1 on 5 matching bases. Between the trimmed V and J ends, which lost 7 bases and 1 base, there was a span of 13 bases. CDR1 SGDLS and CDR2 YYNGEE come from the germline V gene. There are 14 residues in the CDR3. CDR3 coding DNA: TGTGCCAGCTCGGTGGGGCAGGGCACAGATACGCAGTATTTT. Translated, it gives CASSVGQGTDTQYF.

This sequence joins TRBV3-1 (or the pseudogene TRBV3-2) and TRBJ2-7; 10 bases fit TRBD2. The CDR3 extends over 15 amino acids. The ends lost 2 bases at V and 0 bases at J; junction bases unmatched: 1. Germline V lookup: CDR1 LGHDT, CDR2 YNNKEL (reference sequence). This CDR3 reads CASSQLAGVSYEQYF. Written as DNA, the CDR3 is TGTGCCAGCAGCCAACTAGCGGGAGTCTCCTACGAGCAGTACTTC.

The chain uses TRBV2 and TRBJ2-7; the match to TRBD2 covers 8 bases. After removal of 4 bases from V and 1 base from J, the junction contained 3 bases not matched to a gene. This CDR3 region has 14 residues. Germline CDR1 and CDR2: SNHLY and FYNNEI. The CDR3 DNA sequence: TGTGCCAGCAGTGTACTAGCGGTATCCTACGAGCAGTACTTC. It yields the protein CASSVLAVSYEQYF.

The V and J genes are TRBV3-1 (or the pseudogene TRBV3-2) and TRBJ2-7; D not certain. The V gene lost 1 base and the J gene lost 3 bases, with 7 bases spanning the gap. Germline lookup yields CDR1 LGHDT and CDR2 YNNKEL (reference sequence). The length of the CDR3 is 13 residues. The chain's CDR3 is CASSQAPLYEQYF. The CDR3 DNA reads TGTGCCAGCAGCCAAGCCCCTCTCTACGAGCAGTACTTC.

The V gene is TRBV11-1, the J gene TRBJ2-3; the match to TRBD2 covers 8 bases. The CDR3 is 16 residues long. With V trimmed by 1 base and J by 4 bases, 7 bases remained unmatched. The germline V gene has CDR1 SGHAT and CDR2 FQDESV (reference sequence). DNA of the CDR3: TGTGCCAGCAGCTTAGTGCGGGGGGCCGGGGCAGATACGCAGTATTTT. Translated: CASSLVRGAGADTQYF.

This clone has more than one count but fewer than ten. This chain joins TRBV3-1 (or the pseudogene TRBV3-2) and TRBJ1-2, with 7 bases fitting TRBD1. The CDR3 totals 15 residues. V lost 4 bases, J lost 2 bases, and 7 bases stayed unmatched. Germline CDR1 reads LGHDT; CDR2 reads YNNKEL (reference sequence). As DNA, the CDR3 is TGTGCCAGCAGCCTAAACCGGGGACAGAACTATGGCTACACCTTC. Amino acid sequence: CASSLNRGQNYGYTF.

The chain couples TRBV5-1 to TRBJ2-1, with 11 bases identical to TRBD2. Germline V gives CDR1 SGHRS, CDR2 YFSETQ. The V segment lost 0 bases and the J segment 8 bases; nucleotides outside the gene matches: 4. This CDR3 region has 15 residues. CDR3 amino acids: CASSLASGGLDEQFF. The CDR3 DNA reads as TGCGCCAGCAGCTTGGCTAGCGGGGGGTTGGATGAGCAGTTCTTC.

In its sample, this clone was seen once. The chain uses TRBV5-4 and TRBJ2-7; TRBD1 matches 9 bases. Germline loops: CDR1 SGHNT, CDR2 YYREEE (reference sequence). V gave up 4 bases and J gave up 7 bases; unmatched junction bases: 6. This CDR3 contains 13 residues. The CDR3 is CASSLSDRGEQYF. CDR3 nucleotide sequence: TGTGCCAGCAGCCTCTCCGACAGGGGGGAGCAGTACTTC.